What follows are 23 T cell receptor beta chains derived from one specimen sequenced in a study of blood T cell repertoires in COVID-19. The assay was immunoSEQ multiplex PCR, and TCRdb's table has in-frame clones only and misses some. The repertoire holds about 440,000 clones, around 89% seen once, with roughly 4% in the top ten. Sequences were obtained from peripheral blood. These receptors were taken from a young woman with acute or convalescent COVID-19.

CDR3 region: CASAPAGDLQETQYF. CDR3 DNA: TGTGCTAGTGCTCCAGCGGGGGACCTCCAAGAGACCCAGTACTTC. J is TRBJ2-5 and V is TRBV12-5, with 8 bases aligning to TRBD2. V was pared by 7 bases and J by 1 base, with 8 bases of the junction left unmatched. The CDR3 has 15 amino acids. The germline V gene encodes CDR1 LGHNT and CDR2 FRNRAP.

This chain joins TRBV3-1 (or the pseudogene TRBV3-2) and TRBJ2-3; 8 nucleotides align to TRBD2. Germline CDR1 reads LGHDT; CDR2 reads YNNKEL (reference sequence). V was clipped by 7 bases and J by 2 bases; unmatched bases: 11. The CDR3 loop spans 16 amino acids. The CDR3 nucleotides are TGTGCCAGCAAGAGGACTAGCATGGGCCCCACAGATACGCAGTATTTT. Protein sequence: CASKRTSMGPTDTQYF.

The CDR3 is CASSLLLAGGTDTQYF. DNA for the CDR3: TGTGCCAGCAGCTTGCTTTTAGCGGGGGGCACAGATACGCAGTATTTT. This rearrangement joins TRBV5-6 to TRBJ2-3; TRBD2 agrees at 9 bases. Germline CDR1 reads SGHDT; CDR2 reads YYEEEE. J lost 1 base, V lost 1 base, and 4 bases had no gene match. The CDR3 is made up of 16 amino acids.

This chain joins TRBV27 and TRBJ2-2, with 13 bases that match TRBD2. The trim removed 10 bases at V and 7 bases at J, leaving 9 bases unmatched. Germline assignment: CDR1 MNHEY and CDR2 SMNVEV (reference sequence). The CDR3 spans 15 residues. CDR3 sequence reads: CATTGLAGKDGELFF. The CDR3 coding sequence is TGTGCCACCACGGGACTAGCGGGGAAGGACGGGGAGCTGTTTTTT.

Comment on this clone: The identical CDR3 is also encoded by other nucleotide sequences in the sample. As DNA, the CDR3 is TGTGCCAGCAGCTTCAGCTCCTACGAGCAGTACTTC. It codes for CASSFSSYEQYF. The genes are TRBV7-2 and TRBJ2-7; no definite D call. V lost 3 bases to trimming and J lost 0 bases, with 3 bases between them. Germline CDR1 SGHTA, CDR2 FQGNSA. The CDR3 totals 12 residues.

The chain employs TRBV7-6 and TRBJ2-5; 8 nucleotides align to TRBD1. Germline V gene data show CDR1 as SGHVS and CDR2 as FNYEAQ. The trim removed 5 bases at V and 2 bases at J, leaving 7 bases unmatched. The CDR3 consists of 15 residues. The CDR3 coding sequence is TGTGCCAGCAGCAAGACAGGGGCCAATCAAGAGACCCAGTACTTC. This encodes CASSKTGANQETQYF. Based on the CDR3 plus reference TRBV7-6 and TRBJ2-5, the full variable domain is GAGVSQSPRYKVTKRGQDVALRCDPISGHVSLYWYRQALGQGPEFLTYFNYEAQQDKSGLPNDRFSAERPEGSISTLTIQRTEQRDSAMYRCASSKTGANQETQYFGPGTRLLVL.

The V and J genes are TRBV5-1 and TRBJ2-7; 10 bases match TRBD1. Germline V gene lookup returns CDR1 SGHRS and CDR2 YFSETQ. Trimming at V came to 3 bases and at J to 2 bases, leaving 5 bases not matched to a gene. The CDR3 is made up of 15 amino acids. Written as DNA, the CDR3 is TGCGCCAGCAGCTCGGGAGACAGGGGGCCCTACGAGCAGTACTTC. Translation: CASSSGDRGPYEQYF.

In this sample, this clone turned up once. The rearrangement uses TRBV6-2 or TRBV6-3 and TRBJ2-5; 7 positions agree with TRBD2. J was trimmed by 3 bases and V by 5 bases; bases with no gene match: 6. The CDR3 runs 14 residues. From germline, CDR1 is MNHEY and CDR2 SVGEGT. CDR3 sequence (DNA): TGTGCCAGCAGTGTCGGACTAGGGAAAGAGACCCAGTACTTC. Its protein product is CASSVGLGKETQYF.

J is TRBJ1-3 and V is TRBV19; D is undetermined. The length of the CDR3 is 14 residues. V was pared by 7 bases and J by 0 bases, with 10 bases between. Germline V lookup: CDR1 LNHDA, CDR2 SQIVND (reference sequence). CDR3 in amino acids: CASKMPSSGNTIYF. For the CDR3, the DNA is TGTGCCAGTAAGATGCCGAGCTCTGGAAACACCATATATTTT.

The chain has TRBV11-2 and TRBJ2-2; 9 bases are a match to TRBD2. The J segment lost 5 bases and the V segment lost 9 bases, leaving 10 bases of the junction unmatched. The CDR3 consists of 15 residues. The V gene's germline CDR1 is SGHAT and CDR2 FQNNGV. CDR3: CASSPIGLATGELFF. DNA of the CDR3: TGTGCCAGTTCTCCTATCGGACTAGCGACCGGGGAGCTGTTTTTT.

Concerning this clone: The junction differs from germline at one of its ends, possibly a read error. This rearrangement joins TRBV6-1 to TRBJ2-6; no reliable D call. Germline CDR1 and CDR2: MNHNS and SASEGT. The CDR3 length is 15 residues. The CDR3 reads CASSEVGSGANVLTF. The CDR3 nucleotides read TGTGCCAGCAGCGAAGTCGGCTCTGGGGCCAACGTCCTGACTTTC.

The CDR3 DNA sequence: TGTGCCAGCAGTGACTTTGCGGGCCAAGAGACCCAGTACTTC. This gives the protein CASSDFAGQETQYF. V is TRBV2 and J is TRBJ2-5, with D possibly being TRBD2 (5 bases). Between the trimmed V and J ends, which lost 3 bases and 1 base, there was a span of 9 bases. The CDR3 runs 14 residues. Looked up from germline, CDR1 is SNHLY and CDR2 is FYNNEI.

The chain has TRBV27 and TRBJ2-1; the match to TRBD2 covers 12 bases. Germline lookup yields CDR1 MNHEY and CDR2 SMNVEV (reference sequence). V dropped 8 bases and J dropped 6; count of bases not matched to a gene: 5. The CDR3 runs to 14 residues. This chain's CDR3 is CASASGGAINEQFF. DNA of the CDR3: TGTGCCAGCGCTAGCGGGGGGGCCATCAATGAGCAGTTCTTC.

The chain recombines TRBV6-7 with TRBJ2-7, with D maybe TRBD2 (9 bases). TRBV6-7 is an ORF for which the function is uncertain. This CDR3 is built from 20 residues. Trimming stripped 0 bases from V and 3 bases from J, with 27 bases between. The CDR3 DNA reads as TGTGCCAGCAGTTACTCCCGCGGGGGGGACAGGAAGGAGGACCTCTACGAGCAGTACTTC. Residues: CASSYSRGGDRKEDLYEQYF.

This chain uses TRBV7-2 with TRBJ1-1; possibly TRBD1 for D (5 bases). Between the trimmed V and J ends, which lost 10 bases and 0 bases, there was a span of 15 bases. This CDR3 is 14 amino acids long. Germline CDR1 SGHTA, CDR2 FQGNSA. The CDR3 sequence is CATSGGGMNTEAFF. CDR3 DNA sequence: TGTGCCACCAGTGGGGGGGGGATGAACACTGAAGCTTTCTTT. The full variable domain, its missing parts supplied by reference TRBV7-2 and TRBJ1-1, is GAGVSQSPSNKVTEKGKDVELRCDPISGHTALYWYRQSLGQGLEFLIYFQGNSAPDKSGLPSDRFSAERTGGSVSTLTIQRTQQEDSAVYLCATSGGGMNTEAFFGQGTRLTVV.

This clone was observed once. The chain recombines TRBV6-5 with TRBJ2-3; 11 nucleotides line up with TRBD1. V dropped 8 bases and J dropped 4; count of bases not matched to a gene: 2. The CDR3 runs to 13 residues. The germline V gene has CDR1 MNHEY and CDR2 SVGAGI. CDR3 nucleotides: TGTGCCAGCGGACAGGGGGCAGCAGATACGCAGTATTTT. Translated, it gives CASGQGAADTQYF.

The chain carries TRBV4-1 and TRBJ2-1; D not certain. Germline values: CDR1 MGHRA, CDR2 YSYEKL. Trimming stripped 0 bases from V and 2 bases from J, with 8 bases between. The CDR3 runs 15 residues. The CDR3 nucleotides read TGCGCCAGCAGCCAAGACACACTACCCTACAATGAGCAGTTCTTC. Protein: CASSQDTLPYNEQFF.

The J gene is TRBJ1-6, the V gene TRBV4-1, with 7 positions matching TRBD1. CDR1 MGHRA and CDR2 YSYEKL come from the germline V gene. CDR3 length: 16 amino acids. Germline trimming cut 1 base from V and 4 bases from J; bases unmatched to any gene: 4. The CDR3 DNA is TGCGCCAGCAGCCAAGTGGCAGGGGGATATAATTCACCCCTCCACTTT. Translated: CASSQVAGGYNSPLHF.

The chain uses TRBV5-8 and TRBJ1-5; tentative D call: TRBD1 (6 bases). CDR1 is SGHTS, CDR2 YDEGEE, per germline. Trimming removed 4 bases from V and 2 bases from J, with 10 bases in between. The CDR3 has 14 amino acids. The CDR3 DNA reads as TGTGCCAGCAGCCTAGGACAGCGCAATCAGCCCCAGCATTTT. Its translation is CASSLGQRNQPQHF.

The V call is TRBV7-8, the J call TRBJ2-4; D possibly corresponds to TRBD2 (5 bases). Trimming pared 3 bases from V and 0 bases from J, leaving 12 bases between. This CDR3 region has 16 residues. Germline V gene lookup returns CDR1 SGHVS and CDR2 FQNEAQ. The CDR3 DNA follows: TGTGCCAGCAGCTTTGGAGGTTCCCTAGCCAAAAACATTCAGTACTTC. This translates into CASSFGGSLAKNIQYF.

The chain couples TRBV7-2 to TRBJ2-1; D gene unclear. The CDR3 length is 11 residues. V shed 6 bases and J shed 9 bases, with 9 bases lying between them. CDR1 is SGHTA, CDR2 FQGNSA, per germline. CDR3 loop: CASSKLGEQFF. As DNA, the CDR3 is TGTGCCAGCAGTAAGCTTGGTGAGCAGTTCTTC. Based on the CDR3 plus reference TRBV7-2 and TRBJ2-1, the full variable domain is GAGVSQSPSNKVTEKGKDVELRCDPISGHTALYWYRQSLGQGLEFLIYFQGNSAPDKSGLPSDRFSAERTGGSVSTLTIQRTQQEDSAVYLCASSKLGEQFFGPGTRLTVL.

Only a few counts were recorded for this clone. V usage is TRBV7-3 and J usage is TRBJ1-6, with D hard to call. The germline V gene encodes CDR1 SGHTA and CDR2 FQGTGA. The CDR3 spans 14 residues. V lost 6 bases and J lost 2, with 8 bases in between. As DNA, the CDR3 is TGTGCCAGCAGTTCCGGGACCTATAATTCACCCCTCCACTTT. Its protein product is CASSSGTYNSPLHF.

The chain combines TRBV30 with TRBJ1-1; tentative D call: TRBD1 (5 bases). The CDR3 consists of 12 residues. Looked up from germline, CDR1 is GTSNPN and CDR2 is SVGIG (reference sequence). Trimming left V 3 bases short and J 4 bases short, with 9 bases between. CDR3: CAWSYGGTEAFF. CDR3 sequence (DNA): TGTGCCTGGAGCTACGGGGGCACTGAAGCTTTCTTT.